The 15 T cell receptor beta chains given below trace back to one sample, sequenced in a study of beta chain features in type 1 diabetes. For these TCRs, the target antigens are not known. The sequenced template was cDNA made from the entire isolated RNA. Profiled with immunoSEQ multiplex PCR; TCRdb holds only in-frame clones, not every one. The data show approximately 250,000 clones, 11% seen once. Study results and limitations: A moderate, significant TCRB CDR3 shortening appeared in type 1 diabetes across four CD4+ subsets.

Sample: naive CD4+ T cells from blood. The receptors originated from a man aged 25-45 years with type 1 diabetes.

V and J are TRBV27 and TRBJ2-7; tentative D call: TRBD2 (6 bases). Germline CDR1 reads MNHEY; CDR2 reads SMNVEV (reference sequence). Trimming left V 5 bases short and J 2 bases short, with 16 bases between. The CDR3 covers 15 residues. The CDR3: CASSGGIQYTYEQYF. The CDR3 DNA is TGTGCCAGCAGTGGCGGGATACAATATACCTACGAGCAGTACTTC.

With respect to this clone: Other DNA sequences within the sample encode an identical CDR3. This chain connects TRBV28 to TRBJ2-7, with D perhaps TRBD1 (5 bases). This CDR3 contains 12 residues. Germline V gene data show CDR1 as MDHEN and CDR2 as SYDVKM. The V and J ends lost 2 bases and 4 bases respectively, with 6 bases between them. The CDR3 DNA follows: TGTGCCAGCAGTTTACAGGGTTACGAGCAGTACTTC. It yields the protein CASSLQGYEQYF. Full variable domain (remainder filled in from reference TRBV28 and TRBJ2-7): DVKVTQSSRYLVKRTGEKVFLECVQDMDHENMFWYRQDPGLGLRLIYFSYDVKMKEKGDIPEGYSVSREKKERFSLILESASTNQTSMYLCASSLQGYEQYFGPGTRLTVT.

This chain uses TRBV4-1 with TRBJ1-4, with D unclear. Germline V gene lookup returns CDR1 MGHRA and CDR2 YSYEKL. CDR3 length: 16 amino acids. V dropped 4 bases and J dropped 4 bases, with 16 bases sitting between them. The DNA of the CDR3 is TGCGCCAGCAGCCTTGGGAGGGCCCGCGGTAATGAAAAACTGTTTTTT. Amino acid sequence: CASSLGRARGNEKLFF.

The V call is TRBV6-5, the J call TRBJ2-6; TRBD1 aligns across 8 bases. Per germline, CDR1 MNHEY and CDR2 SVGAGI. With V trimmed by 6 bases and J by 4 bases, 5 bases remained unmatched. This CDR3 comprises 15 residues. The CDR3 nucleotides are TGTGCCAGCAGCCTTCAGGGGGCCGGGGCCAACGTCCTGACTTTC. Translation gives CASSLQGAGANVLTF.

The J gene is TRBJ2-3, the V gene TRBV11-2, with TRBD2 matching 7 bases. Per germline, CDR1 SGHAT and CDR2 FQNNGV. The CDR3 contains 15 residues. Unmatched junction bases numbered 6, after V lost 6 bases and J lost 0 bases. The DNA for the CDR3 is TGTGCCAGCAGTGGGAGACTAGCTAGCACAGATACGCAGTATTTT. Translation gives CASSGRLASTDTQYF. The full variable domain, with the rest looked up from reference TRBV11-2 and TRBJ2-3, is EAGVAQSPRYKIIEKRQSVAFWCNPISGHATLYWYQQILGQGPKLLIQFQNNGVVDDSQLPKDRFSAERLKGVDSTLKIQPAKLEDSAVYLCASSGRLASTDTQYFGPGTRLTVL.

The chain couples TRBV28 to TRBJ1-2; a possible D gene is TRBD1 (6 bases). V gave up 6 bases and J gave up 5 bases, with 10 bases separating them. The V gene's germline CDR1 is MDHEN and CDR2 SYDVKM. The CDR3 covers 12 residues. CDR3 coding DNA: TGTGCCAGCAGCGTGGGACAATATGGCTACACCTTC. Protein sequence: CASSVGQYGYTF.

This clone was seen a few times. The CDR3: CAWSVDSQTGPQHF. For the CDR3, the DNA is TGTGCCTGGAGTGTAGACAGTCAGACGGGGCCCCAGCATTTT. The chain couples TRBV30 to TRBJ1-5, with D maybe TRBD1 (5 bases). The CDR3 totals 14 residues. The germline gives CDR1 GTSNPN, CDR2 SVGIG (reference sequence). Trimming removed 0 bases from V and 9 bases from J, with 15 bases in between. The full variable domain, rest sourced from reference TRBV30 and TRBJ1-5, is SQTIHQWPATLVQPVGSPLSLECTVEGTSNPNLYWYRQAAGRGLQLLFYSVGIGQISSEVPQNLSASRPQDRQFILSSKKLLLSDSGFYLCAWSVDSQTGPQHFGDGTRLSIL.

The genes are TRBV19 and TRBJ2-3; 10 nucleotides agree with TRBD1. CDR3 size: 14 residues. V shed 5 bases, J shed 5 bases, and the junction held 4 bases outside the gene matches. Germline CDR1 reads LNHDA; CDR2 reads SQIVND (reference sequence). CDR3 sequence (DNA): TGTGCCAGTAGTCCGGGACAGGGGATAGATACGCAGTATTTT. This sequence encodes CASSPGQGIDTQYF. Full variable domain (outside the CDR3, taken from reference TRBV19 and TRBJ2-3): DGGITQSPKYLFRKEGQNVTLSCEQNLNHDAMYWYRQDPGQGLRLIYYSQIVNDFQKGDIAEGYSVSREKKESFPLTVTSAQKNPTAFYLCASSPGQGIDTQYFGPGTRLTVL.

This sequence joins TRBV4-3 and TRBJ1-4; D is perhaps TRBD1 (5 bases). V dropped 2 bases and J dropped 7 bases, with 8 bases sitting between them. The CDR3 is 13 amino acids. Germline V gives CDR1 LGHNA, CDR2 YSLEER. The CDR3, as DNA: TGCGCCAGCAGCCAACAGGGCGGTGAAAAACTGTTTTTT. This encodes CASSQQGGEKLFF.

This clone was recorded a few times. The genes are TRBV6-1 and TRBJ2-2; 13 bases fit TRBD2. Per the germline V gene, CDR1 is MNHNS and CDR2 is SASEGT. This CDR3 has 16 amino acids. Trimming cost V 5 bases and J 4 bases; bases outside gene matches: 4. This CDR3 is CASSQGTSGATGELFF. The CDR3 DNA reads as TGTGCCAGCAGTCAAGGGACTAGCGGGGCCACCGGGGAGCTGTTTTTT.

This clone came up a few times. This rearrangement joins TRBV9 to TRBJ2-3, with TRBD1 matching 7 bases. Trimming took 3 bases from V and 2 from J; bases not matched to a gene: 6. Germline CDR1 is SGDLS and CDR2 is YYNGEE. There are 15 residues in the CDR3. CDR3 residues: CASSASGQYTDTQYF. The DNA of the CDR3 is TGTGCCAGCAGCGCCTCGGGACAGTACACAGATACGCAGTATTTT.

This clone has more than one count but fewer than ten. The gene calls are TRBV4-2 and TRBJ2-5; the D gene is possibly TRBD2 (5 bases). CDR1 is LGHNA, CDR2 YNFKEQ, per germline. V was shortened by 4 bases and J by 5 bases, with 23 bases between the two germline ends. The CDR3 has 17 residues. Written as DNA, the CDR3 is TGTGCCAGCAGCCCCTTCTCTACCCGGGGATTCTCTGAGACCCAGTACTTC. Protein product: CASSPFSTRGFSETQYF.

Concerning this clone itself: Other DNA sequences in the same sample also yield this CDR3. The chain is built from TRBV7-9 and TRBJ1-4; TRBD1 might be the D (5 bases). Trimming removed 5 bases at V and 0 bases at J, with 7 bases between. The CDR3 runs to 14 residues. CDR1 and CDR2 from the germline V gene are SEHNR and FQNEAQ (reference sequence). CDR3 sequence reads: CASSPGATNEKLFF. CDR3 bases: TGTGCCAGCAGCCCGGGGGCAACTAATGAAAAACTGTTTTTT.

This rearrangement joins TRBV4-3 to TRBJ1-1, with D unresolved. The CDR3 covers 14 residues. Germline CDR1 and CDR2: LGHNA and YSLEER. The V and J ends lost 0 bases and 4 bases respectively, with 9 bases between them. CDR3 coding DNA: TGCGCCAGCAGCCAAGAACGACCGGGCACTGAAGCTTTCTTT. It yields the protein CASSQERPGTEAFF.

In its sample, this clone was seen a few times. This rearrangement joins TRBV19 to TRBJ2-5; D unclear. Trimming removed 1 base from V and 5 bases from J, with 8 bases in between. This CDR3 has 13 amino acids. Per the germline V gene, CDR1 is LNHDA and CDR2 is SQIVND (reference sequence). CDR3 bases: TGTGCCAGTAGTATAGCGGTCAGGGAGACCCAGTACTTC. As protein: CASSIAVRETQYF.